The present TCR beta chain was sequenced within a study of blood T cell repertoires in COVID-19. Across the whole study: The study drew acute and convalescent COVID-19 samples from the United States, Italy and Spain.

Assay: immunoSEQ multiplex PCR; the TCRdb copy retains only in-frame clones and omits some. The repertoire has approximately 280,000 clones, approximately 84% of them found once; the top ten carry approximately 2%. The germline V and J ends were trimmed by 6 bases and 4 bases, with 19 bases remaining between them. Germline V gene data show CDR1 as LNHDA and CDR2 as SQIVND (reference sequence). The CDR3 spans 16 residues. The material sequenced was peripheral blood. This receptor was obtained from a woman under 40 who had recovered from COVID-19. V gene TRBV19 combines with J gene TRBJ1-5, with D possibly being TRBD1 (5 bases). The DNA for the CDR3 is TGTGCCAGTAGGGGTGTGGGGCAGGCGTTAAATCAGCCCCAGCATTTT. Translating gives CASRGVGQALNQPQHF. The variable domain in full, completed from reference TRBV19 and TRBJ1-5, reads DGGITQSPKYLFRKEGQNVTLSCEQNLNHDAMYWYRQDPGQGLRLIYYSQIVNDFQKGDIAEGYSVSREKKESFPLTVTSAQKNPTAFYLCASRGVGQALNQPQHFGDGTRLSIL.